This T cell receptor (beta chain) was identified during a study of OX40 agonist ivuxolimab in advanced cancers. In the study overall: An agonistic anti-OX40 (CD134) antibody, ivuxolimab, was used to treat the patients. A mean age of roughly 60 years, range roughly 20 to 79, was recorded, and 70% to 85% were male. Study results and caveats: With doses of 0.1 to 3.0 mg/kg, CD4+ and CD8+ blood T cells had undergone clonal expansion by week 6.

Sequencing used immunoSEQ multiplex PCR; TCRdb keeps in-frame clones, though not all of them. The sample shows some 50,000 clones, about 81% of them seen only once. With autoimmune disease history or systemic immunosuppression, patients were excluded. This clone occurred once. Antigen specificity is unknown. Other nucleotide sequences from this sample produce the same CDR3. Trimming stripped 4 bases from V and 4 bases from J, with 5 bases between. The CDR3 covers 11 residues. Germline CDR1 is MNHEY and CDR2 is SVGAGI. The chain couples TRBV6-5 to TRBJ2-7, with no clear D. Sequenced here: CD4+ or CD8+ T cells sorted from blood, sampled in a trial of the OX40 agonist ivuxolimab. This clonotype originated in an adult with an advanced solid tumor such as melanoma, head and neck, liver or kidney cancer. CDR3 protein: CASSFKYEQYF. The CDR3 coding sequence is TGTGCCAGCAGTTTTAAGTACGAGCAGTACTTC.